This note documents a single T cell receptor (beta chain) sequence. Enrolled during active infection, Seattle patients were then followed longitudinally. This entry belongs to a study of blood T cell repertoires in COVID-19. About the research overall: Samples taken during acute and convalescent COVID-19 were collected in the United States, Italy and Spain.

The CDR3 has 13 residues. Germline V lookup: CDR1 MNHEY, CDR2 SVGAGI. J was trimmed by 9 bases and V by 0 bases; bases with no gene match: 2. Per the authors' pipeline: Nucleated cell number was recorded as an estimate derived from reference gene primer amplification. Assay: immunoSEQ multiplex PCR; the TCRdb copy retains only in-frame clones and omits some. V, J and clone size are those of that table, while D and trimming were read from the DNA. Among fewer than 80,000 clones listed, more than 75% were seen once. The TCR comes from a man in his 60s with COVID-19, enrolled during active disease. This chain links TRBV6-5 with TRBJ2-1; 7 nucleotides align to TRBD1. The sample was peripheral blood. Written as DNA, the CDR3 is TGTGCCAGCAGTTACTCACAGGGGAGTGAGCAGTTCTTC. This sequence encodes CASSYSQGSEQFF.